This T cell receptor (beta chain) derives from a study of response to subunit inactivated influenza vaccine (dated by TCRdb to the late 2010s). With regard to the full study: Deep quantitative T cell receptor repertoire profiling was used in the study to track responses to a trivalent subunit inactivated influenza vaccine.

The library was produced with RT-PCR. Sequencing used an Illumina HiSeq 2500. TCRdb trimmed the raw reads at Q25, called clones with MiXCR and kept productive beta chains. Each entry is one CDR3 protein sequence, shown with its most common DNA and genes. Here the sample has fewer than 600,000 distinct CDR3 sequences; approximately 7.8% occur a single time. The top ten constitute roughly 13% of the sample. Here is what the overall study found, with its caveats: The authors suggested that each seasonal influenza vaccination may recruit only a limited number of new T cells.

Note on this clonotype: The clone's antigen remains unknown. No qualities accompany the bases; no much larger clone lies one base away.

Its CDR3 holds 14 amino acids, cysteine through phenylalanine. Only CDR3 DNA is held: 42 bases, read in frame from base 1. For this chain, trimming is 5 bases at the V end and 5 bases at the J end, and the number of junction bases without a gene match is 5. In the germline V gene, CDR1 corresponds to SGHTA and CDR2 to FQGNSA. The sequences come from PBMCs from blood, collected less than 25 months after vaccination. The sequence links TRBV7-2 to TRBJ2-1; TRBD1 agrees with 8 junctional bases. This receptor was taken from a man in his fifties or sixties who received an inactivated influenza vaccine. Donor details come from another sample of the same person, matched by shared clones. The CDR3 has the sequence CASSQTGAHNEQFF. The bases read TGTGCCAGCAGCCAGACAGGGGCCCACAATGAGCAGTTCTTC. Reference TRBV7-2 and TRBJ2-1 genes cover what lies past the CDR3, so the full variable domain is GAGVSQSPSNKVTEKGKDVELRCDPISGHTALYWYRQSLGQGLEFLIYFQGNSAPDKSGLPSDRFSAERTGGSVSTLTIQRTQQEDSAVYLCASSQTGAHNEQFFGPGTRLTVL.